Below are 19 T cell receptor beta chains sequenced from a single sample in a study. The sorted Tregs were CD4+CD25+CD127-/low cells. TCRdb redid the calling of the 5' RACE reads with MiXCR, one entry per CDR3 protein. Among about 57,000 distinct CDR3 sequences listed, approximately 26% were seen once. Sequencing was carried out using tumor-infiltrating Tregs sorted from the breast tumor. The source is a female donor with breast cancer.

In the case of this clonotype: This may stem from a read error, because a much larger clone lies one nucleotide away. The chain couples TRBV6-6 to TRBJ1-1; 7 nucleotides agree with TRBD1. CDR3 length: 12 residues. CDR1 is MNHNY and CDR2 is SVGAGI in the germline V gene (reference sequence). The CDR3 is CASSSDRVEACF. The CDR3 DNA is TGTGCCAGCAGCTCCGACAGGGTTGAAGCTTGCTTT.

CDR3 sequence reads: CSAPLPGAPYNEQFF. The CDR3 coding sequence is TGCAGTGCTCCCCTTCCGGGAGCCCCATACAATGAGCAGTTCTTC. The chain carries TRBV20-1 and TRBJ2-1; D may be TRBD2 (6 bases). The CDR3 runs to 15 residues. V was trimmed by 5 bases and J by 4 bases, leaving 18 bases between them. Germline V gene lookup returns CDR1 DFQATT and CDR2 SNEGSKA (reference sequence).

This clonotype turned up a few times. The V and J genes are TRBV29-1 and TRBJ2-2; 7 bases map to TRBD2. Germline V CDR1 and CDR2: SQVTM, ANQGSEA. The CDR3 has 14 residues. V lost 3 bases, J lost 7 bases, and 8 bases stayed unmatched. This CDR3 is CSVDSPGRDGELFF. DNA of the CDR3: TGCAGCGTTGATTCCCCAGGGAGGGACGGGGAGCTGTTTTTT.

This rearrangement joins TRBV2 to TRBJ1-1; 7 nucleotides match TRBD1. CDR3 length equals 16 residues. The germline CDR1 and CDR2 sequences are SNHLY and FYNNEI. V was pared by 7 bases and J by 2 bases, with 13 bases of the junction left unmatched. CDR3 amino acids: CASNPPPGQLNTEAFF. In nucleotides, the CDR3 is TGTGCCAGCAACCCCCCCCCGGGACAGCTAAACACTGAAGCTTTCTTT.

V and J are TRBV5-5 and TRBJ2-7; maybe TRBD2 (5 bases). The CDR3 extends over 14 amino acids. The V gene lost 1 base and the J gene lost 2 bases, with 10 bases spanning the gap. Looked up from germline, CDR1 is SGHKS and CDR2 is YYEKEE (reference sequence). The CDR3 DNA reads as TGTGCCAGCAGCTTGCTAGAGGGAACCTACGAGCAGTACTTC. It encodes CASSLLEGTYEQYF.

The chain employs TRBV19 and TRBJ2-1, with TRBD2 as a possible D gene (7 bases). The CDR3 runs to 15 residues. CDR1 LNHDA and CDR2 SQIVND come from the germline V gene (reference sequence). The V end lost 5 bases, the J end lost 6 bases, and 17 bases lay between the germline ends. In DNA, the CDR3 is TGTGCCAGTAGTGATGACAGGAGGGGGGGCAATGAGCAGTTCTTC. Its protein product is CASSDDRRGGNEQFF.

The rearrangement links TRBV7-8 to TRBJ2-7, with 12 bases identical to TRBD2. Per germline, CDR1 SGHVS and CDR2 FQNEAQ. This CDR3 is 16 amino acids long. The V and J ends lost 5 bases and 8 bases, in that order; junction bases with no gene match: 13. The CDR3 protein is CASSNLPLAGGYKQYF. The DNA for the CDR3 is TGTGCCAGCAGCAACTTACCACTAGCGGGAGGTTACAAGCAGTACTTC.

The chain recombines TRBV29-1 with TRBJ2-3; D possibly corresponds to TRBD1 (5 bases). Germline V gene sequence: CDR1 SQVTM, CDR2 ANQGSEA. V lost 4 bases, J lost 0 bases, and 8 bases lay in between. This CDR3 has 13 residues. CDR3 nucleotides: TGCAGCGTTGCGACAGCGAGCACAGATACGCAGTATTTT. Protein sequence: CSVATASTDTQYF.

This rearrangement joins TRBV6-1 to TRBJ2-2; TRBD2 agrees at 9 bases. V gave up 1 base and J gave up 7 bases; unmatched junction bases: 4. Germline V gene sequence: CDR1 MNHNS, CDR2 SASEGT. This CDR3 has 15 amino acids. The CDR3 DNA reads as TGTGCCAGCAGTGAAGGACTAGCGGTGGGCGGGGAGCTGTTTTTT. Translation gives CASSEGLAVGGELFF.

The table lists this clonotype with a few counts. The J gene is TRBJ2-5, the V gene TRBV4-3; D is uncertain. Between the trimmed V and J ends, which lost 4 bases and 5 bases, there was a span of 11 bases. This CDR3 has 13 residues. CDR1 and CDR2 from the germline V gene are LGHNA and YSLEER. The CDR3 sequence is CASSPEDGETQYF. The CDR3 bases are TGCGCCAGCAGCCCCGAAGATGGGGAGACCCAGTACTTC.

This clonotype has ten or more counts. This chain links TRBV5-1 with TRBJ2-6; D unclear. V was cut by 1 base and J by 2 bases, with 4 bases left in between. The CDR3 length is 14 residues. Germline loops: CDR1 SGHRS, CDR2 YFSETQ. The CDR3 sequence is CASSLTAGANVLTF. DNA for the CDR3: TGCGCCAGCAGCTTGACGGCTGGGGCCAACGTCCTGACTTTC.

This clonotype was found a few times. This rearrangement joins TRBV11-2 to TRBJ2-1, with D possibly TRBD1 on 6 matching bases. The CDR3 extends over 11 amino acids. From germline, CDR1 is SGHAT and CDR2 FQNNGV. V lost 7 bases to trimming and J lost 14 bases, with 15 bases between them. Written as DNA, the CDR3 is TGTGCCAGCATGGGGCCGGGACATAAGTTCTTC. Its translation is CASMGPGHKFF.

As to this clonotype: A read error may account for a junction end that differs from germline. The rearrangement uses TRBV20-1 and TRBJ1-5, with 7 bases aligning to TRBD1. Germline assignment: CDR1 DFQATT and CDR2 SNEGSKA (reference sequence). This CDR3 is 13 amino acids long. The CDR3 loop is CSAVGDSNHPQHF. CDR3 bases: TGCAGTGCTGTAGGGGACAGCAATCATCCCCAGCATTTT.

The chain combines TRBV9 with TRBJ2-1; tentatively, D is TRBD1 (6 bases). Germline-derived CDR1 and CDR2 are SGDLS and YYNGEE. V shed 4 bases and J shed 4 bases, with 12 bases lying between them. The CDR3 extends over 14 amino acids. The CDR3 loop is CASSKDRTYNEQFF. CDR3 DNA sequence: TGTGCCAGCAGCAAGGACAGAACATACAATGAGCAGTTCTTC.

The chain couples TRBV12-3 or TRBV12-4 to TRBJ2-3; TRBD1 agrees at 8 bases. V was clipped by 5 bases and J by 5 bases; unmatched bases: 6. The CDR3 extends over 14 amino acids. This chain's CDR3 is CASSPQGARDTQYF. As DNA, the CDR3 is TGTGCCAGCAGTCCTCAGGGGGCTCGAGATACGCAGTATTTT.

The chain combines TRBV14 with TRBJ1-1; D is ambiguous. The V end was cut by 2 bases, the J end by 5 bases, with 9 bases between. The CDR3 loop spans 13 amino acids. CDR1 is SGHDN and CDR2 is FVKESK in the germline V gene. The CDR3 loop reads CASSQNEGTEAFF. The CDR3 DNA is TGTGCCAGCAGCCAAAACGAAGGAACTGAAGCTTTCTTT.

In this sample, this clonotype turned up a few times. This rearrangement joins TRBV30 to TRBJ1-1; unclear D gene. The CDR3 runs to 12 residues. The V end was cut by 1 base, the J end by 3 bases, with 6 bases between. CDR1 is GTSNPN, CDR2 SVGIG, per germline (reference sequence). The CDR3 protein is CAWSDGDTEAFF. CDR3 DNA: TGTGCCTGGAGTGACGGGGACACTGAAGCTTTCTTT.

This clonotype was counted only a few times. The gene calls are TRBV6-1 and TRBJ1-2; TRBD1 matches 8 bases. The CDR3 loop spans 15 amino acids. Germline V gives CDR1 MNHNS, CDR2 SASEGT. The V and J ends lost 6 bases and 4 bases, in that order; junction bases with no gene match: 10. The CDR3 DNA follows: TGTGCCAGCAGCCCCACTCGGACAGGGCCCTATGGCTACACCTTC. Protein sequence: CASSPTRTGPYGYTF.

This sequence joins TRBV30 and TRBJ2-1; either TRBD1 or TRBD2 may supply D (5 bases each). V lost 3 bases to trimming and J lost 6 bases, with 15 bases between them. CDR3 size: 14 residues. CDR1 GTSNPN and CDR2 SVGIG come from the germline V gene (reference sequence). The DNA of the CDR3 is TGTGCCTGGAGGGTTCCGGGACCGACCAATGAGCAGTTCTTC. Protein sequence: CAWRVPGPTNEQFF. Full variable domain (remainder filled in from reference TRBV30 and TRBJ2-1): SQTIHQWPATLVQPVGSPLSLECTVEGTSNPNLYWYRQAAGRGLQLLFYSVGIGQISSEVPQNLSASRPQDRQFILSSKKLLLSDSGFYLCAWRVPGPTNEQFFGPGTRLTVL.